The present TCR beta chain was sequenced within a study of blood T cell repertoires in COVID-19. Study-wide context: COVID-19 samples collected from the United States, Italy and Spain covered acute and convalescent phases. Sources were T cells, B-cell-depleted T cells, or PBMCs; the material itself was cDNA or gDNA.

Original processing methods: Estimated nucleated cell counts came from reference gene primer amplification. Produced via immunoSEQ multiplex PCR; TCRdb's table is partial and in-frame only. D and trimming come from the DNA, and the V and J calls and clone size come from that table. The table shows 200,000 or so clones, with around four fifths occurring only once. One Seattle source followed patients from active infection through their disease course. Sequenced: peripheral blood. This clonotype was sampled from a man in his 60s with COVID-19, enrolled during active disease.

CDR3: CASRKRTGDEQFF. CDR3 nucleotides: TGTGCCAGTAGGAAGAGAACGGGGGATGAGCAGTTCTTC. This rearrangement joins TRBV19 to TRBJ2-1; a possible D gene is TRBD2 (6 bases). Trimming stripped 6 bases from V and 8 bases from J, with 14 bases between. Per the germline V gene, CDR1 is LNHDA and CDR2 is SQIVND (reference sequence). The CDR3 has 13 residues.